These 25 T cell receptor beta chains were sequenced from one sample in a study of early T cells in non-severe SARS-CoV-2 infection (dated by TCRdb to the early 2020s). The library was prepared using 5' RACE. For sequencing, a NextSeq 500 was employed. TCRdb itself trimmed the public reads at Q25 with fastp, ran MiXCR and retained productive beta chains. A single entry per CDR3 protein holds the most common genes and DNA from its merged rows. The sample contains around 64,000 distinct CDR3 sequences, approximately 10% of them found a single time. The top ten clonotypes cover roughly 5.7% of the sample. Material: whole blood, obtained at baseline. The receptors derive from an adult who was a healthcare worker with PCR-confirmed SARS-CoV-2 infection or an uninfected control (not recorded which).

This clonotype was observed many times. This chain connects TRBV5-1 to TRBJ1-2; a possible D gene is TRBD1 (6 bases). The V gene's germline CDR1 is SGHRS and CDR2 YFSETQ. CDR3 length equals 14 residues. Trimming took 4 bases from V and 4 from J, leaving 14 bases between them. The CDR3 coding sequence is TGCGCCAGCAGCAAGGCCGGGACACTCTATGGCTACACCTTC. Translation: CASSKAGTLYGYTF.

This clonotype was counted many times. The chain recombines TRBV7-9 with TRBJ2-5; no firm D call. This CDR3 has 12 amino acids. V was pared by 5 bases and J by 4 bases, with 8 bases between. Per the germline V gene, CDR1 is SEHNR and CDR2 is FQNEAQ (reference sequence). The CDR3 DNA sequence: TGTGCCAGCAGCCCGGGTCGAGAGACCCAGTACTTC. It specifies CASSPGRETQYF.

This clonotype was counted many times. CDR3 nucleotide sequence: TGTGCCAGCAGTTTATTCACCGGAAATCAGCCCCAGCATTTT. Protein sequence: CASSLFTGNQPQHF. This sequence joins TRBV28 and TRBJ1-5; D gene uncertain. The V and J ends lost 1 base and 4 bases respectively, with 8 bases between them. Germline loops: CDR1 MDHEN, CDR2 SYDVKM. The CDR3 consists of 14 residues.

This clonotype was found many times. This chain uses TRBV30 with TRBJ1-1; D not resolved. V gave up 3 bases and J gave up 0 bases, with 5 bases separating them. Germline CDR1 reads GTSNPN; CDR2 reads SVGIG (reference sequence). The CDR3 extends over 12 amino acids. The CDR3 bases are TGTGCCTGGAGGGTTATGAACACTGAAGCTTTCTTT. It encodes CAWRVMNTEAFF.

CDR3 amino acids: CASTPGLASYNEQFF. The CDR3 nucleotides are TGTGCCAGCACCCCGGGACTAGCTTCCTACAATGAGCAGTTCTTC. J is TRBJ2-1 and V is TRBV2; 9 bases are shared with TRBD2. The CDR3 has 15 amino acids. Germline values: CDR1 SNHLY, CDR2 FYNNEI. The ends lost 7 bases at V and 1 base at J; junction bases unmatched: 5.

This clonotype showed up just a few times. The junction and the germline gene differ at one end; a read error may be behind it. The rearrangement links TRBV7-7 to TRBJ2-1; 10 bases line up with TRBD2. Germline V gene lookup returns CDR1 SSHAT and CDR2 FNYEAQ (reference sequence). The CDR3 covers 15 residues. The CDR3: CASSLGLAGADEQFF. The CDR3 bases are TGTGCTAGCAGCTTAGGGCTAGCGGGAGCAGATGAGCAGTTCTTC.

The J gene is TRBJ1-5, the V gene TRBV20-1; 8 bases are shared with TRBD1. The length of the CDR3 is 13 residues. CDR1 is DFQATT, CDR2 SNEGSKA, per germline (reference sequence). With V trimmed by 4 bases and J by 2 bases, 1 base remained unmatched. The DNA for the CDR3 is TGCAGTGCTACACAGGGGGGCAATCAGCCCCAGCATTTT. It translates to CSATQGGNQPQHF.

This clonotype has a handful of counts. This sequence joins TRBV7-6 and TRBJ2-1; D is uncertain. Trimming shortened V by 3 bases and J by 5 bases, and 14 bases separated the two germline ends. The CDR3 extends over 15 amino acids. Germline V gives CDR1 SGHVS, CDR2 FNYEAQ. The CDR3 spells CASSFIAGLNNEQFF. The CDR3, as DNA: TGTGCCAGCAGCTTTATAGCCGGTTTGAACAATGAGCAGTTCTTC.

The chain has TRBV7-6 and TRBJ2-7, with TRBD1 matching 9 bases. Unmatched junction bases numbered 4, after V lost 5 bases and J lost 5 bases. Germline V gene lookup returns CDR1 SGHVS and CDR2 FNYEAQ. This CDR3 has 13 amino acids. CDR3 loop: CASSPRQGDEQYF. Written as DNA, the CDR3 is TGTGCCAGCAGCCCTAGACAGGGGGACGAGCAGTACTTC.

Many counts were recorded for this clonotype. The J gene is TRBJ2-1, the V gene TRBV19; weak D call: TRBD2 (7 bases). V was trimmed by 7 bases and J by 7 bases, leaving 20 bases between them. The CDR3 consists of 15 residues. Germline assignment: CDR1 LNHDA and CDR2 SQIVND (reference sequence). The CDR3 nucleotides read TGTGCCAGTACCTCCCCCGGGGGGCCGCGTAATGAGCAGTTCTTC. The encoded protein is CASTSPGGPRNEQFF.

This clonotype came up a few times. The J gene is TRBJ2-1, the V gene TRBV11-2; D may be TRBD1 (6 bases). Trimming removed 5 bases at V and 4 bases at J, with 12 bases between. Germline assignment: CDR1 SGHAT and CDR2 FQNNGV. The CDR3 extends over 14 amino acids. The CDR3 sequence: CASSDITGYNEQFF. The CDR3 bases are TGTGCCAGCAGCGACATTACAGGGTACAATGAGCAGTTCTTC.

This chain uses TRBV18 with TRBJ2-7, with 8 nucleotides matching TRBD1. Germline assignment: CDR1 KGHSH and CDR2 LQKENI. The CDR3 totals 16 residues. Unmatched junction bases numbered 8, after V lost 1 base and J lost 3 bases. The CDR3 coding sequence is TGTGCCAGCTCACCACAGGTCGGGACAGGCCTCTACGAGCAGTACTTC. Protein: CASSPQVGTGLYEQYF.

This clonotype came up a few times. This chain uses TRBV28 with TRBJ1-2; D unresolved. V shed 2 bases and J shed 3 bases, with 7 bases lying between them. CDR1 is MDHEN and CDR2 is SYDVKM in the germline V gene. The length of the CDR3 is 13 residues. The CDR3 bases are TGTGCCAGCAGTTTACAGTATTACTATGGCTACACCTTC. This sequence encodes CASSLQYYYGYTF.

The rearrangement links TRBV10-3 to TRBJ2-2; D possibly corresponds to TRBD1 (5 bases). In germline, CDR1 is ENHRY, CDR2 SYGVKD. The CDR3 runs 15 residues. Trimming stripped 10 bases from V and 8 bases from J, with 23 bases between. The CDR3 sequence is CATLTSPQGSGELFF. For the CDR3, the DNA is TGTGCCACCCTAACCAGCCCCCAGGGTTCGGGGGAGCTGTTTTTT.

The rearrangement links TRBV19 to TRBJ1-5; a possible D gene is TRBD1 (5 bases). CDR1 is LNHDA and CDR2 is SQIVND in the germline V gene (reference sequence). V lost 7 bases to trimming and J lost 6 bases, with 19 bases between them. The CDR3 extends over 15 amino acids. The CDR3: CASTTRAQGGQPQHF. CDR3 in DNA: TGTGCCAGTACCACCCGGGCCCAGGGAGGTCAGCCCCAGCATTTT.

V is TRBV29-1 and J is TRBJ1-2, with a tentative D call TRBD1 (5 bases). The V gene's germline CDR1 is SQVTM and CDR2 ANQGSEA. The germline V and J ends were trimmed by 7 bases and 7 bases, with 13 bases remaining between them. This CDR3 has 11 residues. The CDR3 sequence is CSGGGSAGYTF. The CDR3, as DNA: TGCAGCGGCGGGGGGAGTGCTGGCTACACCTTC.

The CDR3 reads CASRYSGELFF. The CDR3 coding sequence is TGTGCCAGCAGGTACAGCGGGGAGCTGTTTTTT. The chain links TRBV2 to TRBJ2-2; no clear D. CDR1 and CDR2 from the germline V gene are SNHLY and FYNNEI. This CDR3 contains 11 residues. V lost 6 bases and J lost 7, with 6 bases in between.

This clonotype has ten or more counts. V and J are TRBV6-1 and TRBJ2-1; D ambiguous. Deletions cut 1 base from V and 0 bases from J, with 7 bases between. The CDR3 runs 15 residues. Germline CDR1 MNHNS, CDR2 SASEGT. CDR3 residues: CASSEGLFSYNEQFF. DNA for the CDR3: TGTGCCAGCAGTGAAGGCTTGTTCTCCTACAATGAGCAGTTCTTC.

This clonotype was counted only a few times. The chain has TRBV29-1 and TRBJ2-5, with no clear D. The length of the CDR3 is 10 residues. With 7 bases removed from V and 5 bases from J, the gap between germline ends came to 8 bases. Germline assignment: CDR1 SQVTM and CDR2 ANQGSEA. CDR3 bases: TGCAGCGCCGAACGGGAGACCCAGTACTTC. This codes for CSAERETQYF. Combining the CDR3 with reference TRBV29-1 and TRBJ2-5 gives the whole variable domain SAVISQKPSRDICQRGTSLTIQCQVDSQVTMMFWYRQQPGQSLTLIATANQGSEATYESGFVIDKFPISRPNLTFSTLTVSNMSPEDSSIYLCSAERETQYFGPGTRLLVL.

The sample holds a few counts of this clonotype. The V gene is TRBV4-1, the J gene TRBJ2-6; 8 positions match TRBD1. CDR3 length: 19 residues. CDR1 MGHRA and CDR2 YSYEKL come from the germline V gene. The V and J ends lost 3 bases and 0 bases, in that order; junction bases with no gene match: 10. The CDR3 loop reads CASSQRQGLPLSGANVLTF. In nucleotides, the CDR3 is TGCGCCAGCAGCCAGAGACAGGGGCTCCCACTCTCTGGGGCCAACGTCCTGACTTTC.

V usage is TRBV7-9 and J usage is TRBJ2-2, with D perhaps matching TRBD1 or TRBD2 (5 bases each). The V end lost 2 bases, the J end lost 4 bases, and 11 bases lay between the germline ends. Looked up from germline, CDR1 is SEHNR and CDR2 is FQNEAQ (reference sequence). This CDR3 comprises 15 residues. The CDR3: CASSLLGDSTGELFF. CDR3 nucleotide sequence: TGTGCCAGCAGCTTACTGGGGGATAGCACCGGGGAGCTGTTTTTT. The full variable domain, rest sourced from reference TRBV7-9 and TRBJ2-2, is DTGVSQNPRHKITKRGQNVTFRCDPISEHNRLYWYRQTLGQGPEFLTYFQNEAQLEKSRLLSDRFSAERPKGSFSTLEIQRTEQGDSAMYLCASSLLGDSTGELFFGEGSRLTVL.

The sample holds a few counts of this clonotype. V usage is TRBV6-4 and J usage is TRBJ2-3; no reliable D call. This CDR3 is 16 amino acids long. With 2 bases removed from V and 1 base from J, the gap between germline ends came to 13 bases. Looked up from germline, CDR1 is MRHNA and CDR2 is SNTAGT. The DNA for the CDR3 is TGTGCCAGCAGTGACCTTAAACGCGTTCGCACAGATACGCAGTATTTT. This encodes CASSDLKRVRTDTQYF.

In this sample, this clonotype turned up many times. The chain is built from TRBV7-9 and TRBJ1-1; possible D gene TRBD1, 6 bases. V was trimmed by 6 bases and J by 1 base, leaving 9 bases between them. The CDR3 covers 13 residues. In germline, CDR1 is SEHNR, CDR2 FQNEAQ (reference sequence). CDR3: CASRLTGNTEAFF. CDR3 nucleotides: TGTGCCAGCAGGTTGACAGGGAACACTGAAGCTTTCTTT.

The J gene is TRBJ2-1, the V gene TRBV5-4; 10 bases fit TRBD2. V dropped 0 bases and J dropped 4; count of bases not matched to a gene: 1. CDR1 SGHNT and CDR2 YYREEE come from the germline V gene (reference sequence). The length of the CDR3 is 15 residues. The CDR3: CASSLVSGGYNEQFF. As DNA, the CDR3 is TGTGCCAGCAGCTTGGTTAGCGGGGGGTACAATGAGCAGTTCTTC.

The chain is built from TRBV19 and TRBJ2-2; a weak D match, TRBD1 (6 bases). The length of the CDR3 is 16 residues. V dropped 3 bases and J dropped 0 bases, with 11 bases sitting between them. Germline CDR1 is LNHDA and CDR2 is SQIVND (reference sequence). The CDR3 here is CASSMHRAPNTGELFF. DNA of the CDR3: TGTGCCAGTAGTATGCACAGGGCTCCGAACACCGGGGAGCTGTTTTTT.